In this sample, the clone carrying this T cell receptor (beta chain) turned up a few times. TCR sequencing used cDNA made by reverse transcription of extracted RNA. Libraries were prepared by immunoSEQ multiplex PCR; TCRdb keeps only in-frame clonotypes and omits some of them. The sample holds 150,000 to 250,000 clones, more than 45% seen once. This entry belongs to a study of CD8+ T cells in alopecia areata. Study background: The share of scalp area affected provided the severity score for treated patients.

CDR1 is SGHRS, CDR2 YFSETQ, per germline. The CDR3 covers 15 residues. V shed 0 bases, J shed 7 bases, and the junction held 8 bases outside the gene matches. Treatment specified: oral pan-JAK inhibitor, 5-10 mg twice daily. Sorting of PBMCs yielded the CD4+ and CD8+ T cells. Sample: CD4+ T cells sorted from blood, taken at week 24, from a patient treated with tofacitinib. The sequence was collected from a human donor with alopecia areata. The rearrangement links TRBV5-1 to TRBJ2-7; 9 nucleotides align to TRBD2. In nucleotides, the CDR3 is TGCGCCAGCAGCTTGGAACCAGCGGGGGGCTGGGAGCAGTACTTC. This encodes CASSLEPAGGWEQYF.